Listed below are T cell receptor beta chains from one sample, sequenced in a study of CD8+ T cells in alopecia areata. Some clones are missing from TCRdb's copy, which holds only in-frame ones; the method was immunoSEQ multiplex PCR. In the table there are over 150,000 clones, about 61% of which are singletons. Specimen: CD8+ T cells sorted from blood. The receptors were sampled from a human donor in good health. Each CDR3 is given with its conserved first and last residue. The D gene is left open where the match is weak. Not every row has a clone size; where given, it reads once, few, many or a size class.

>.|TRBD2|TRBV5-4|TRBJ2-5
CASSLEAGEETQYF
TGTGCCAGCAGCTTGGAAGCGGGGGAAGAGACCCAGTACTTC
>few|TRBD2|TRBV18|TRBJ2-3
CASSPRGTTRGAF
TGTGCCAGCTCACCACGAGGGACTACCAGAGGGGCTTTT
>.|.|TRBV27|TRBJ2-7
CASSLSNGYEQYF
TGTGCCAGCAGTTTATCGAACGGATACGAGCAGTACTTC
>few|TRBD1|TRBV29-1|TRBJ2-5
CSGDGTGGRETQYF
TGCAGCGGGGACGGGACAGGGGGAAGGGAGACCCAGTACTTC
>few|TRBD1|TRBV7-9|TRBJ2-2
CASTIQNDRVQSNTGELFF
TGTGCCAGCACCATACAAAATGACAGGGTCCAGTCGAACACCGGGGAGCTGTTTTTT
>.|TRBD1|TRBV5-6|TRBJ1-2
CASSSQGGGYTF
TGTGCCAGCAGCTCCCAGGGGGGCGGCTACACCTTC
>.|.|TRBV19|TRBJ2-7
CASSSPGHNSYEQYF
TGTGCCAGTAGCTCTCCGGGACACAACTCCTACGAGCAGTACTTC
>once|.|TRBV7-2|TRBJ1-1
CASSPLGAAGTEAFF
TGTGCCAGCAGCCCCCTAGGAGCAGCCGGAACTGAAGCTTTCTTT
>once|.|TRBV25-1|TRBJ1-6
CASSLGINSPLHF
TGTGCCAGCAGTCTGGGAATCAATTCACCCCTCCACTTT
>.|.|TRBV7-6|TRBJ2-2
CASSLKRSVVGELFF
TGTGCCAGCAGCTTAAAGAGATCGGTGGTCGGGGAGCTGTTTTTT
>.|.|TRBV25-1|TRBJ2-5
CASSEPDQETQYF
TGTGCCAGCAGTGAGCCTGACCAAGAGACCCAGTACTTC
>.|.|TRBV29-1|TRBJ1-2
CSVEVGHPWDYTF
TGCAGCGTTGAAGTGGGACACCCCTGGGACTACACCTTC
>.|.|TRBV5-4|TRBJ2-5
CASRTSRGGKETQYF
TGTGCCAGCAGAACAAGCAGGGGAGGAAAAGAGACCCAGTACTTC
>.|TRBD1|TRBV15|TRBJ2-1
CATSGTGKPEQFF
TGTGCCACCTCAGGGACAGGGAAGCCTGAGCAGTTCTTC
>.|.|TRBV4-1|TRBJ2-6
CASSQLAFGSGANVLTF
TGCGCCAGCAGCCAACTTGCCTTTGGCTCTGGGGCCAACGTCCTGACTTTC
>few|.|TRBV7-6|TRBJ2-7
CANEAYEQYF
TGTGCCAATGAGGCCTACGAGCAGTACTTC
>few|.|TRBV7-9|TRBJ1-1
CASSLPGEWTEAFF
TGTGCCAGCAGCCTACCAGGGGAATGGACTGAAGCTTTCTTT
>.|.|TRBV12-5|TRBJ1-2
CASGLGQGSWDGYTF
TGTGCTAGTGGTTTGGGCCAGGGGTCTTGGGACGGCTACACCTTC
>many|.|TRBV19|TRBJ1-2
CASKADGYTF
TGTGCCAGTAAGGCGGATGGCTACACCTTC
>.|TRBD1|TRBV7-2|TRBJ2-7
CASSLTGTGPYEQYF
TGTGCCAGCAGCTTAACCGGGACAGGGCCCTACGAGCAGTACTTC
>few|.|TRBV15|TRBJ2-6
CATSTVRAASGANVLTF
TGTGCCACCAGCACCGTAAGGGCTGCCTCTGGGGCCAACGTCCTGACTTTC
>once|.|TRBV30|TRBJ1-2
CAWNPGGTYGYTF
TGTGCCTGGAATCCGGGGGGGACCTATGGCTACACCTTC
>.|TRBD1|TRBV29-1|TRBJ1-2
CSVTGQGASYGYTF
TGCAGCGTTACCGGACAGGGGGCTAGCTATGGCTACACCTTC
>.|.|TRBV30|TRBJ2-1
CAWSEPNGQFF
TGTGCCTGGAGCGAGCCGAATGGGCAGTTCTTC
>few|TRBD1|TRBV27|TRBJ1-2
CASSRTGDGGYTF
TGTGCCAGCAGTCGGACAGGGGACGGTGGCTACACCTTC
>.|.|TRBV29-1|TRBJ2-7
CSVEDPSRGTYEQYF
TGCAGCGTTGAAGATCCTAGCAGAGGTACCTACGAGCAGTACTTC
>.|TRBD1|TRBV2|TRBJ1-1
CASRETGGAAMNTEAFF
TGTGCCAGCAGGGAAACAGGGGGCGCGGCGATGAACACTGAAGCTTTCTTT
>.|.|TRBV29-1|TRBJ2-5
CSVEDPAAQETQYF
TGCAGCGTTGAAGATCCGGCAGCTCAAGAGACCCAGTACTTC
>.|TRBD1|TRBV13|TRBJ2-7
CASSLVGTGYEQYF
TGTGCCAGCAGCTTAGTAGGGACAGGCTACGAGCAGTACTTC
>.|TRBD1|TRBV9|TRBJ2-2
CASTGQGRTGELFF
TGTGCCAGCACTGGACAGGGCCGGACCGGGGAGCTGTTTTTT
>.|.|TRBV13|TRBJ1-3
CASGRLLGNTIYF
TGTGCCAGCGGGAGGCTATTGGGAAACACCATATATTTT
>few|.|TRBV13|TRBJ1-1
CASSLGLPGNTEAFF
TGTGCCAGCAGCTTGGGTCTCCCCGGGAACACTGAAGCTTTCTTT
>few|.|TRBV12-5|TRBJ1-6
CASGENSPLHF
TGTGCTAGTGGTGAGAATTCACCCCTCCACTTT
>.|.|TRBV13|TRBJ1-2
CASSLDRSYGYTF
TGTGCCAGCAGCTTGGACCGCAGCTATGGCTACACCTTC
>.|.|TRBV6-6|TRBJ1-1
CASSPPPGGTEAFF
TGTGCCAGCAGTCCCCCCCCAGGTGGCACTGAAGCTTTCTTT